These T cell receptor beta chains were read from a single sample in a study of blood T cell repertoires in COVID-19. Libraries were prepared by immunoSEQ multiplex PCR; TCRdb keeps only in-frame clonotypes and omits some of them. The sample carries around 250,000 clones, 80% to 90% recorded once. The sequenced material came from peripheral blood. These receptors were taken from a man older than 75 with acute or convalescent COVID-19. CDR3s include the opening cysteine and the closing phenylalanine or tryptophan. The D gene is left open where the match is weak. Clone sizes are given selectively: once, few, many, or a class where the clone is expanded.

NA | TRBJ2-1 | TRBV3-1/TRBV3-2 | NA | CASRHRIYNEQFF | TGTGCCAGTAGGCACAGGATCTACAATGAGCAGTTCTTC
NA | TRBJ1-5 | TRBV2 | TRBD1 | CASRAPQGNSNQPQHF | TGTGCCAGCAGAGCCCCACAGGGGAATAGCAATCAGCCCCAGCATTTT
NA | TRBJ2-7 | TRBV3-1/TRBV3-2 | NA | CASSQGQGYEQYF | TGTGCCAGCAGCCAAGGGCAGGGGTACGAGCAGTACTTC
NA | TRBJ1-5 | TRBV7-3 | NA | CASSLRERQPQHF | TGTGCCAGCAGCTTAAGGGAGCGTCAGCCCCAGCATTTT
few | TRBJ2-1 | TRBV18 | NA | CASSPRQVREDEQFF | TGTGCCAGCTCACCACGACAGGTAAGGGAAGATGAGCAGTTCTTC
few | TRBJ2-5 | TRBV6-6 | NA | CASSLPAPPTQYF | TGTGCCAGCAGCCTACCCGCCCCCCCGACCCAGTACTTC
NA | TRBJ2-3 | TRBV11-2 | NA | CASSFDGDTQYF | TGTGCCAGCAGCTTCGACGGGGATACGCAGTATTTT
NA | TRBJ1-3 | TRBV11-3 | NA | CASSLGLGNTIYF | TGTGCCAGCAGCTTAGGACTGGGAAACACCATATATTTT
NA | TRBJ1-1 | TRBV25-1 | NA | CASSEPGFDEAFF | TGTGCCAGCAGTGAACCGGGGTTTGATGAAGCTTTCTTT
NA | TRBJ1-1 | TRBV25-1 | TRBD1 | CASKSDRVGTEAFF | TGTGCCAGCAAATCGGACAGGGTTGGCACTGAAGCTTTCTTT
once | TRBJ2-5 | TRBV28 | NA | CASSLGGTAQETQYF | TGTGCCAGCAGTTTAGGCGGGACAGCCCAAGAGACCCAGTACTTC
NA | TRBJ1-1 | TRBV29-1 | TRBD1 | CSVLAVGQGATEAFF | TGCAGCGTTTTGGCTGTAGGACAGGGGGCTACTGAAGCTTTCTTT
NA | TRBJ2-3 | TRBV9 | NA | CASGRGGGVTDTQYF | TGTGCCAGCGGGCGAGGCGGAGGGGTCACGGATACGCAGTATTTT
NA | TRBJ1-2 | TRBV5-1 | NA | CASSLEQGRGYTF | TGCGCCAGCAGCTTGGAACAGGGTCGGGGCTACACCTTC
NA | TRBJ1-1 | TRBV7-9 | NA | CASSSGGADRGEAFF | TGTGCCAGCAGCTCTGGGGGGGCCGACCGGGGTGAAGCTTTCTTT
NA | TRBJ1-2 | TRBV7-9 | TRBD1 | CASSPGTGGSGYTF | TGTGCCAGCAGCCCCGGGACAGGGGGCAGTGGCTACACCTTC
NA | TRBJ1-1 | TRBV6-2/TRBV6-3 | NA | CASSYSTYRVTEAFF | TGTGCCAGCAGTTACTCGACCTACAGGGTGACTGAAGCTTTCTTT
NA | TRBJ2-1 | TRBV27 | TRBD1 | CASRYDRASSYNEQFF | TGTGCCAGCAGATACGACAGGGCCAGCTCCTACAATGAGCAGTTCTTC
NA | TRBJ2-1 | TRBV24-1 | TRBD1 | CATSETGTGKYNEQFF | TGTGCCACCAGTGAAACCGGGACAGGGAAGTACAATGAGCAGTTCTTC
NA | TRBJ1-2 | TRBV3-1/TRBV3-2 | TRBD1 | CASSQVAGAGSRDSLGYTF | TGTGCCAGCAGCCAAGTCGCAGGGGCGGGCAGTCGGGACAGCCTTGGCTACACCTTC
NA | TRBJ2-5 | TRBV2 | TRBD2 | CASNPGLAGQETQYF | TGTGCCAGCAACCCGGGACTAGCGGGTCAAGAGACCCAGTACTTC
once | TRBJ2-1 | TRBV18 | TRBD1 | CASSPVTGGYTEQFF | TGTGCCAGCTCACCCGTGACAGGGGGCTACACTGAGCAGTTCTTC
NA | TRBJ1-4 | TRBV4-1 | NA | CASSQDNSVRNEKLFF | TGCGCCAGCAGCCAAGATAACAGTGTCAGAAATGAAAAACTGTTTTTT
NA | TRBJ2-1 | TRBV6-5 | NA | CASSYVAAEQFF | TGTGCCAGCAGTTATGTGGCGGCTGAGCAGTTCTTC
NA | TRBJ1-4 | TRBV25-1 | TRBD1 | CASSGYRGINEKLFF | TGTGCCAGCAGTGGCTACAGGGGAATAAATGAAAAACTGTTTTTT
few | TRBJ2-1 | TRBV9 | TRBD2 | CASSERDYPYNEQFF | TGTGCCAGCAGCGAGCGGGACTACCCCTACAATGAGCAGTTCTTC
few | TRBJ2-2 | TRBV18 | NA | CASSPSGGTGELFF | TGTGCCAGCTCACCAAGTGGAGGGACCGGGGAGCTGTTTTTT
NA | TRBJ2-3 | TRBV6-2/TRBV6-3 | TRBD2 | CASSYPGLAVPSTDTQYF | TGTGCCAGCAGTTACCCGGGACTAGCGGTCCCTAGCACAGATACGCAGTATTTT
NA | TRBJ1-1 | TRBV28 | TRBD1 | CASSLNQGAGNTEAFF | TGTGCCAGCAGTCTAAACCAGGGGGCGGGGAACACTGAAGCTTTCTTT
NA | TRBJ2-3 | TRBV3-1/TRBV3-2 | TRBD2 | CASRPGFSGATDTQYF | TGTGCCAGCAGGCCAGGGTTTAGCGGGGCAACTGATACGCAGTATTTT
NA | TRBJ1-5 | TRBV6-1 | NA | CASSERYSNQPQHF | TGTGCCAGCAGTGAACGGTACAGCAATCAGCCCCAGCATTTT
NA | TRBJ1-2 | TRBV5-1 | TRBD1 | CASSLTGEGYGYTF | TGCGCCAGCAGCCTGACAGGGGAGGGCTATGGCTACACCTTC
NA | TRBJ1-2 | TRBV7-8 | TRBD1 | CASTRDRGSLFYGYTF | TGTGCCAGCACCAGGGACAGGGGGTCGTTGTTCTATGGCTACACCTTC
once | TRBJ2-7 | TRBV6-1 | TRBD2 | CASSEGSGGFYEQYF | TGTGCCAGCAGTGAAGGTAGCGGGGGTTTCTACGAGCAGTACTTC
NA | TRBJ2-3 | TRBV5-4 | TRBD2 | CASSLGLASFTDTQYF | TGTGCCAGCAGCTTGGGACTAGCAAGTTTCACAGATACGCAGTATTTT
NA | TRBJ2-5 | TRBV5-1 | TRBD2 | CASSLGWSSGGQETQYF | TGCGCCAGCAGCTTGGGGTGGTCTAGCGGGGGCCAAGAGACCCAGTACTTC
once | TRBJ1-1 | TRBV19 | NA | CASIHYAEAFF | TGTGCCAGTATTCACTATGCTGAAGCTTTCTTT
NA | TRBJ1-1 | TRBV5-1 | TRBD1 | CASSSGTGGSVNTEAFF | TGCGCCAGCAGCTCCGGGACAGGGGGCTCTGTGAACACTGAAGCTTTCTTT
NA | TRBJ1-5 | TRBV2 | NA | CASSQSGLSNQPQHF | TGTGCCAGCAGTCAATCAGGACTCAGCAATCAGCCCCAGCATTTT
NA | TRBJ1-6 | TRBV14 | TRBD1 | CASSQGWGQGNSPLHF | TGTGCCAGCAGCCAAGGATGGGGACAGGGTAATTCACCCCTCCACTTT
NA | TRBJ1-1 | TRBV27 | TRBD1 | CASRTGTANTEAFF | TGTGCCAGCAGAACCGGGACAGCAAACACTGAAGCTTTCTTT
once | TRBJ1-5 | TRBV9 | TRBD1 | CASSEGALSNQPQHF | TGTGCCAGCAGCGAGGGGGCGCTCAGCAATCAGCCCCAGCATTTT
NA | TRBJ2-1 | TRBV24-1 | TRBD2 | CATSVPSGGKSNEQFF | TGTGCCACCAGTGTTCCTAGCGGGGGAAAATCCAATGAGCAGTTCTTC
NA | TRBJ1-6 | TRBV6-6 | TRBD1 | CASSYGSGQGSPLHF | TGTGCCAGCAGTTACGGGTCGGGACAGGGGTCACCCCTCCACTTT
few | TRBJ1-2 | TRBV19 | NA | CASSVGGPDGYTF | TGTGCCAGTAGTGTGGGAGGGCCTGATGGCTACACCTTC
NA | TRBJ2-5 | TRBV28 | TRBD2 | CASSLSGRPPETQYF | TGTGCCAGCAGTTTAAGCGGGAGACCCCCAGAGACCCAGTACTTC
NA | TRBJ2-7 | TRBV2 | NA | CASSVGGIYEQYF | TGTGCCAGCAGTGTTGGGGGGATCTACGAGCAGTACTTC
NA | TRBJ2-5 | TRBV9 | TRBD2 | CASSVAAGGQETQYF | TGTGCCAGCAGCGTAGCGGCGGGAGGGCAAGAGACCCAGTACTTC
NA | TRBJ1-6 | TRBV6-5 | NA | CASYRGNSPLHF | TGTGCCAGCTACCGGGGAAATTCACCCCTCCACTTT
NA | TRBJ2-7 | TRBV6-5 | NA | CASSYSYRALSYEQYF | TGTGCCAGCAGTTACTCCTACAGGGCCCTGTCCTACGAGCAGTACTTC